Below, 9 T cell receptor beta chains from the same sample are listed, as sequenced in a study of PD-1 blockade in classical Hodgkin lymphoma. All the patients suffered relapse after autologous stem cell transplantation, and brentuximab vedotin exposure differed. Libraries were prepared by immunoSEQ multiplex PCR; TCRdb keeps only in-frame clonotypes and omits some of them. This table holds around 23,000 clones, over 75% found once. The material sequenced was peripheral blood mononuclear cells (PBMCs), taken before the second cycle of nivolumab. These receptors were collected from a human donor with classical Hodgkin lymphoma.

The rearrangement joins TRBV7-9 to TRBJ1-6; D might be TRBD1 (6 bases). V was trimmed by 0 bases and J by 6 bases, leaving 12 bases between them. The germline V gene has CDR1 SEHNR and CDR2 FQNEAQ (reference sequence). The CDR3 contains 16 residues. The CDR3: CASSLAPTGRNSPLHF. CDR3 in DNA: TGTGCCAGCAGCTTAGCGCCGACAGGTCGTAATTCACCCCTCCACTTT.

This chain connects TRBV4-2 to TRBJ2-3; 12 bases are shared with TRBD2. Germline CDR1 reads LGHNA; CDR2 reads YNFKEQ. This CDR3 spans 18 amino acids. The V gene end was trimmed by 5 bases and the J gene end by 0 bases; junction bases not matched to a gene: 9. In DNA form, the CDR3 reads TGTGCCAGCAGCTATTCTAGCGGGGGGGCCGGGAGCACAGATACGCAGTATTTT. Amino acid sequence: CASSYSSGGAGSTDTQYF.

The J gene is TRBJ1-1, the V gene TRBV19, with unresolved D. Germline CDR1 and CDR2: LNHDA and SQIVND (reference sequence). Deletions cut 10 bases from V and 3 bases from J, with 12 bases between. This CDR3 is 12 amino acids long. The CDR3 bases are TGTGCCACAGCTTATAGGGACACTGAAGCTTTCTTT. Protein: CATAYRDTEAFF.

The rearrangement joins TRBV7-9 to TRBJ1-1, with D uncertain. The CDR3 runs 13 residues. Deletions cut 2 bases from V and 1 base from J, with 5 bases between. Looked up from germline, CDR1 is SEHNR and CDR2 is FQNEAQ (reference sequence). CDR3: CASSLRWNTEAFF. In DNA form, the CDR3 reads TGTGCCAGCAGCTTAAGATGGAACACTGAAGCTTTCTTT.

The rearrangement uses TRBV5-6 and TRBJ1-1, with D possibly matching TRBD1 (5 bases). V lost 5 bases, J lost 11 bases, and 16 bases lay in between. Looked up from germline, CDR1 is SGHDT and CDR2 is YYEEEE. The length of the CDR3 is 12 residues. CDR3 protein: CASSPQSREAFF. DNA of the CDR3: TGTGCCAGCAGTCCCCAGTCCAGGGAGGCTTTCTTT.

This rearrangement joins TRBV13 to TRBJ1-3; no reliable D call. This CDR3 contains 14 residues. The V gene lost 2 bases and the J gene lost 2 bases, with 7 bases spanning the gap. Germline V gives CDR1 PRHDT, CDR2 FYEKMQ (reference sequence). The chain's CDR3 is CASSLKVAGNTIYF. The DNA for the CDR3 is TGTGCCAGCAGCTTAAAGGTAGCTGGAAACACCATATATTTT.

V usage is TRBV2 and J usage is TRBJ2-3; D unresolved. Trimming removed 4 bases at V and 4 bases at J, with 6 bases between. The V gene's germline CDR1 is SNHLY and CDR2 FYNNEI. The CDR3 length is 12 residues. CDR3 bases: TGTGCCAGCAGTGCAAATTCAGATACGCAGTATTTT. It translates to CASSANSDTQYF. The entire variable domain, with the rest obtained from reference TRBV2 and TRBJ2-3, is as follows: EPEVTQTPSHQVTQMGQEVILRCVPISNHLYFYWYRQILGQKVEFLVSFYNNEISEKSEIFDDQFSVERPDGSNFTLKIRSTKLEDSAMYFCASSANSDTQYFGPGTRLTVL.

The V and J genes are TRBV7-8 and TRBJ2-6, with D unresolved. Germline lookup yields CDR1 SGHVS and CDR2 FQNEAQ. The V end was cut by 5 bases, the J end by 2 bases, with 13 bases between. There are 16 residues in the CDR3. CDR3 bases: TGTGCCAGCAGCCCGAAGGGTCGGGCTGGGGCCAACGTCCTGACTTTC. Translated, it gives CASSPKGRAGANVLTF.

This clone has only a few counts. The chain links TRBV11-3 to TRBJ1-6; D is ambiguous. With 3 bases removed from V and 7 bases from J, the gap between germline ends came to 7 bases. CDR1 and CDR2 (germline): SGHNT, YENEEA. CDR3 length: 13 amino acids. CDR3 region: CASSFMGNSPLHF. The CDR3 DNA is TGTGCCAGCAGCTTTATGGGGAATTCACCCCTCCACTTT.